This is a list of T cell receptor beta chains from one sample in a study of T cells in Graves' hyperthyroidism and ophthalmopathy. TCRdb re-called the multiplex PCR reads through MiXCR, storing one row per CDR3 protein. The sample consists of around 620,000 distinct CDR3 sequences, around 15% of them appearing once. Sequencing used blood. The receptor source for this set is a young woman with Graves' hyperthyroidism. Both conserved end residues are part of each CDR3. The D gene is left open where the match is weak. Some rows mark clone size as missing; the rest say once, few, many or name a class of expanded clone.

j_call,clone_size,v_call,d_call,cdr3_nt,cdr3_aa
TRBJ2-3,many,TRBV5-1,.,TGCGCCAGCAGCAAGGACAACACAGATACGCAGTATTTT,CASSKDNTDTQYF
TRBJ2-3,few,TRBV6-1,.,TGTGCCAGCAGTGAAGATCTGACCCTCACAGATACGCAGTATTTT,CASSEDLTLTDTQYF
TRBJ2-7,many,TRBV30,.,TGTGCCTGGAGTGGCCTTCCAGGTTTTCCCTACGAGCAGTACTTC,CAWSGLPGFPYEQYF
TRBJ2-7,many,TRBV11-1,.,TGTGCCAGCAGCGCGCAACGGGACCTCTCCTACGAGCAGTACTTC,CASSAQRDLSYEQYF
TRBJ2-7,few,TRBV9,.,TGTGCCAGCAGCGTAGGCCAAAACTCCTACGAGCAGTACTTC,CASSVGQNSYEQYF
TRBJ2-2,few,TRBV6-2/TRBV6-3,TRBD1,TGTGCCAGCAGTTACGACCCGGACAGGGGGGACACCGGGGAGCTGTTTTTT,CASSYDPDRGDTGELFF
TRBJ2-2,many,TRBV11-2,.,TGTGCCAGCAGCTTTAGCGGATCGAACACCGGGGAGCTGTTTTTT,CASSFSGSNTGELFF
TRBJ1-5,many,TRBV28,.,TGTGCCAGCAGTTTTACGGGAGCCATTTATCAGCCCCAGCATTTT,CASSFTGAIYQPQHF
TRBJ2-2,.,TRBV28,TRBD2,TGTGCCAACGAGGGACTAGCGCTGAACACCGGGGAGCTGTTTTTT,CANEGLALNTGELFF
TRBJ1-5,few,TRBV3-1,.,TGTGCCAGCAGCCAAGACGTGGGAGACAGTCAGCCCCAGCATTTT,CASSQDVGDSQPQHF
TRBJ1-4,many,TRBV18,TRBD1,TGTGCCAGCTCACCACAGGTCGACAGGGGTGAAAAACTGTTTTTT,CASSPQVDRGEKLFF
TRBJ2-5,many,TRBV28,TRBD2,TGTGCCAGCGGACTCAGGACTAGCGGGGTGTTTGTGGAGACCCAGTACTTC,CASGLRTSGVFVETQYF
TRBJ2-7,many,TRBV27,TRBD1,TGTGCCAGCAGTGATCCGGGACAGGCCCTATACGAGCAGTACTTC,CASSDPGQALYEQYF
TRBJ1-1,many,TRBV6-2/TRBV6-3,TRBD1,TGTGCCAGCAGTTACCCTACCACCGGGACAGTTAACACTGAAGCTTTCTTT,CASSYPTTGTVNTEAFF
TRBJ1-5,many,TRBV5-8,TRBD1,TGTGCCAGCAGCCTAGACAGGGGAGTACAGCCCCAGCATTTT,CASSLDRGVQPQHF
TRBJ2-7,.,TRBV18,TRBD2,TGTGCCAGCTCTTTTGCTAGCGGGAACTCCTACGAGCAGTACTTC,CASSFASGNSYEQYF
TRBJ2-5,many,TRBV6-1,TRBD2,TGTGCCGGAAGGACTAGCGGGAGGGCCGAGGAGACCCAGTACTTC,CAGRTSGRAEETQYF
TRBJ2-1,many,TRBV7-6,.,TGTGCCAGCAGCTCTCATTCAGAGGCCTACAATGAGCAGTTCTTC,CASSSHSEAYNEQFF
TRBJ2-7,.,TRBV10-3,.,TGTGCCATCAGTGTGGGCCGTTCGGGCGAGCAGTACTTC,CAISVGRSGEQYF
TRBJ1-1,many,TRBV27,.,TGTGCCAGCAGTTTAGGGGGATCGATGGCTGAAGCTTTCTTT,CASSLGGSMAEAFF
TRBJ1-1,many,TRBV10-3,.,TGTGCCATCAGACAGATTAACACTGAAGCTTTCTTT,CAIRQINTEAFF
TRBJ2-7,many,TRBV28,.,TGTGCCAGCAGTTTAGTTATGACAGTCTCCTACGAGCAGTACTTC,CASSLVMTVSYEQYF
TRBJ1-6,few,TRBV3-1,.,TGTGCCAGCAGCCTTGTTAACAGGGCTAATTCACCCCTCCACTTT,CASSLVNRANSPLHF
TRBJ2-4,many,TRBV6-2/TRBV6-3,.,TGTGCCAGCAGTTACTCGGGGGTGGCCAAAAACATTCAGTACTTC,CASSYSGVAKNIQYF
TRBJ1-5,many,TRBV13,.,TGTGCCAGCAGCTTAGAGATCGGGACTCCCGACAATCAGCCCCAGCATTTT,CASSLEIGTPDNQPQHF
TRBJ1-6,many,TRBV5-1,.,TGCGCCAGCAGCGACGGAAAAACAAATTCACCCCTCCACTTT,CASSDGKTNSPLHF
TRBJ2-7,many,TRBV5-1,.,TGCGCCAGCAGCTTGGAAAACAGAGGCTACGAGCAGTACTTC,CASSLENRGYEQYF
TRBJ1-1,many,TRBV28,.,TGTGCCAGCAGTTTATTACCGAACACTGAAGCTTTCTTT,CASSLLPNTEAFF
TRBJ2-3,many,TRBV10-3,TRBD1,TGTGCCATCAGGGGACAGGGGACGAGCACAGATACGCAGTATTTT,CAIRGQGTSTDTQYF
TRBJ2-5,many,TRBV12-5,.,TGTGCTAGTGGCCGGACCCCACAAGAGACCCAGTACTTC,CASGRTPQETQYF
TRBJ2-7,few,TRBV9,.,TGTGCCAGCAGCGTAGCACAGGGATTAGGCGAGCAGTACTTC,CASSVAQGLGEQYF
TRBJ2-5,.,TRBV11-2,.,TGTGCCAGCAGCTTGGGGAGGCTAGCAGAACAAGAGACCCAGTACTTC,CASSLGRLAEQETQYF
TRBJ2-1,many,TRBV3-1,TRBD2,TGTGCCAGCAGCCAAGGTCTGGGGGAGGGCCGGGACGGCGAGCAGTTCTTC,CASSQGLGEGRDGEQFF
TRBJ1-1,many,TRBV30,.,TGTGCCTGGACTGGAACAACGGGGTCTGAAGCTTTCTTT,CAWTGTTGSEAFF
TRBJ2-7,.,TRBV7-3,.,TGTGCCAGCAGCTTAGTTGAGGAGCAGTACTTC,CASSLVEEQYF
TRBJ1-5,.,TRBV6-6,.,TGTGCCAGCAGTTACTCGAGGCCAGGGGAGGGCAATCAGCCCCAGCATTTT,CASSYSRPGEGNQPQHF
TRBJ1-1,few,TRBV6-1,.,TGTGCCAGCAGACAGGGTTTGGTGAACACTGAAGCTTTCTTT,CASRQGLVNTEAFF